The clone carrying this TCR delta chain is classed as medium-sized. Its antigen remains unknown. The CDR3 is 17 residues long. After removal of 3 bases from V and 2 bases from J, the junction contained 13 bases not matched to a gene. Germline lookup yields CDR1 GEAIGNYY and CDR2 EKD. This specimen belongs to a study of DNA immune sequencing with unique molecular identifiers. Study overall: Genomic DNA came from γδ T cells magnetically enriched from buffy coats. Fluorescence-activated cell sorting enriched γδ T cells from PBMC. General study points: Healthy donor TRD clonotypes most often used TRDV2 joined to TRDJ1. TRD diversity varied, with several healthy donors highly oligoclonal.

A 32-plex genomic DNA assay used primers for all 8 TRDV and 4 TRDJ genes. A 12-nucleotide UMI was added during roughly 3 barcoding PCR cycles before adapter PCR. TCRdb used CATT to re-call clones from the multiplex PCR reads. The sample contains under 3,000 delta-chain clones, roughly 14% of which appear only once. This rearrangement joins TRDV2 to TRDJ1, with TRDD3 matching 8 bases. The source of this sequence is a human donor in good health. The sequenced sample was gamma-delta T cells from PBMCs. CDR3 in amino acids: CACDPVSGILGTDKLIF. The CDR3 DNA reads as TGTGCCTGTGACCCGGTCTCGGGGATACTGGGGACCGATAAACTCATCTTT.